The subject of this entry is one TCR beta chain. The sample originates from a study of blood T cell repertoires in COVID-19. The germline CDR1 and CDR2 sequences are SGDLS and YYNGEE. The J segment lost 0 bases and the V segment lost 3 bases, leaving 6 bases of the junction unmatched. This CDR3 is built from 16 residues. Assay: immunoSEQ multiplex PCR; the TCRdb copy retains only in-frame clones and omits some. The repertoire holds approximately 200,000 clones, with 80% as singletons. The clonotype comes from a woman aged 35 to 49 with acute COVID-19. Sequencing was carried out using PBMCs or T cells enriched from blood (not recorded which). This chain uses TRBV9 with TRBJ2-4; 7 bases agree with TRBD1. CDR3: CASSEQGTLAKNIQYF. The CDR3 coding sequence is TGTGCCAGCAGCGAACAGGGGACCTTAGCCAAAAACATTCAGTACTTC.